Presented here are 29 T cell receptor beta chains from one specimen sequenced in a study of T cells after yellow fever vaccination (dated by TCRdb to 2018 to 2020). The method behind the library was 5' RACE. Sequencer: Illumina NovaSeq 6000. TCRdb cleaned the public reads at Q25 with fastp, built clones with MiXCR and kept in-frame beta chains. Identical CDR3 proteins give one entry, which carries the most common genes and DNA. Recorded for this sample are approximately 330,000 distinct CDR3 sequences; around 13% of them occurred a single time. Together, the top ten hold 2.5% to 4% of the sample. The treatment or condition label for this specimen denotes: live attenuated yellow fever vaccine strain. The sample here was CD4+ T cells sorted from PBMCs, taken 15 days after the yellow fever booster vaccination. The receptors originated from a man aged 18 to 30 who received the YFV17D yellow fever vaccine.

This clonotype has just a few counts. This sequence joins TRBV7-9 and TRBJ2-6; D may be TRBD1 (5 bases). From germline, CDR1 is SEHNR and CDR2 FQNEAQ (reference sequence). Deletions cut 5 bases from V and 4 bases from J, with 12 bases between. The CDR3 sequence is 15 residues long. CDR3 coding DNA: TGTGCCAGCAGCCTTGGGGCGCCCGGGGCCAACGTCCTGACTTTC. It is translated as CASSLGAPGANVLTF.

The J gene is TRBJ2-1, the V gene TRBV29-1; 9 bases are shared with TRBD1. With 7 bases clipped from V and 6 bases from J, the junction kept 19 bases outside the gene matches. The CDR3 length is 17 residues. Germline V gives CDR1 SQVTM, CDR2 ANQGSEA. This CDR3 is CSARWMGGQGMGNEQFF. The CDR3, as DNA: TGCAGCGCCCGATGGATGGGGGGACAGGGAATGGGCAATGAGCAGTTCTTC.

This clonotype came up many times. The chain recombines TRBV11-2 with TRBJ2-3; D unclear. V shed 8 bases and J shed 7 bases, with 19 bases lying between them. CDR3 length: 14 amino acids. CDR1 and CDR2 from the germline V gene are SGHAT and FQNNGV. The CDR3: CASGHLVTANTQYF. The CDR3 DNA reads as TGTGCCAGCGGCCACCTCGTCACAGCAAATACGCAGTATTTT.

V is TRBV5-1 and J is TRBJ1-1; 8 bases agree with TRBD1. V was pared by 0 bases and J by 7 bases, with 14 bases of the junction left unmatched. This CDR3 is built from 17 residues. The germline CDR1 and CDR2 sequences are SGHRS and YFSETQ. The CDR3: CASSLGPRQGLKGEAFF. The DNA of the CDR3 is TGCGCCAGCAGCTTGGGTCCGCGACAGGGGTTGAAGGGTGAAGCTTTCTTT.

CDR3 DNA sequence: TGTGCCAGCAGTTCATGGGACAGGGGCGCAGATACGCAGTATTTT. This encodes CASSSWDRGADTQYF. The chain links TRBV6-6 to TRBJ2-3, with 10 bases lining up with TRBD1. The CDR3 extends over 15 amino acids. CDR1 and CDR2 from the germline V gene are MNHNY and SVGAGI (reference sequence). V shed 4 bases, J shed 4 bases, and the junction held 5 bases outside the gene matches.

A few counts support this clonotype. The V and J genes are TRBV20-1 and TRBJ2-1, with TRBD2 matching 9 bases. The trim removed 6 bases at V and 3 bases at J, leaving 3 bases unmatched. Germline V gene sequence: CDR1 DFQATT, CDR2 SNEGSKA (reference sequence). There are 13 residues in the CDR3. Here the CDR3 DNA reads TGCAGTGCACAGCGGGGGGTCTACAATGAGCAGTTCTTC. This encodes CSAQRGVYNEQFF.

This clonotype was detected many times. This CDR3 reads CASIPTGSYGYTF. The CDR3 region has the DNA TGTGCCAGCATCCCCACAGGGTCCTATGGCTACACCTTC. V usage is TRBV7-9 and J usage is TRBJ1-2; D may be TRBD1 (6 bases). The V end lost 7 bases, the J end lost 4 bases, and 13 bases lay between the germline ends. The germline gives CDR1 SEHNR, CDR2 FQNEAQ (reference sequence). The CDR3 contains 13 residues.

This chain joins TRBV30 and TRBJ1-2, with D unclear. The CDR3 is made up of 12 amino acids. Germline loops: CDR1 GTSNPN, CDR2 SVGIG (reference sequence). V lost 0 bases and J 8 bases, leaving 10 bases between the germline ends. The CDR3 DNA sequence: TGTGCCTGGAGTGTAGCCGTCGTGGGCTACACCTTC. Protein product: CAWSVAVVGYTF.

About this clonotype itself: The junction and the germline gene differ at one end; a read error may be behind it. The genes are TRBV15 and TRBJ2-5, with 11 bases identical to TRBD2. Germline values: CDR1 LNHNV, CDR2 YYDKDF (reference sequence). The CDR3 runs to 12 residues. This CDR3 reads CATSRDTGLADF. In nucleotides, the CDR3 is TGTGCCACCAGCAGAGATACGGGACTAGCGGACTTC. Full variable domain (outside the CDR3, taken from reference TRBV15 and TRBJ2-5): DAMVIQNPRYQVTQFGKPVTLSCSQTLNHNVMYWYQQKSSQAPKLLFHYYDKDFNNEADTPDNFQSRRPNTSFCFLDIRSPGLGDTAMYLCATSRDTGLADFGPGTRLLVL.

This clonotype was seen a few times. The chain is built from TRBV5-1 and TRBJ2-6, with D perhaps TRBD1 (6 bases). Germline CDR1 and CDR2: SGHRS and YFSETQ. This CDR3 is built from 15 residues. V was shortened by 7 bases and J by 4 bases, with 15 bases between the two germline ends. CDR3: CASWTRGTGANVLTF. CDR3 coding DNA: TGCGCCAGCTGGACGAGGGGGACGGGGGCCAACGTCCTGACTTTC.

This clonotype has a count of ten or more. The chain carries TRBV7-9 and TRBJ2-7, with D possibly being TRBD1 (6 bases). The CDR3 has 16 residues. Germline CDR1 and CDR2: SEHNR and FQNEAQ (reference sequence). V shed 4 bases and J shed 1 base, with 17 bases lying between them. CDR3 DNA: TGTGCCAGCAGCTCTTCCCCGGGACACCTATCCTACGAGCAGTACTTC. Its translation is CASSSSPGHLSYEQYF.

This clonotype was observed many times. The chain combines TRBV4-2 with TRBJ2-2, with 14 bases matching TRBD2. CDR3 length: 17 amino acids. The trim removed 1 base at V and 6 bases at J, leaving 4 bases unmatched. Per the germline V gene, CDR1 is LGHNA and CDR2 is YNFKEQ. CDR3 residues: CASSQGLAGGRPGELFF. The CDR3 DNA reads TGTGCCAGCAGCCAAGGACTAGCGGGGGGGCGCCCCGGGGAGCTGTTTTTT.

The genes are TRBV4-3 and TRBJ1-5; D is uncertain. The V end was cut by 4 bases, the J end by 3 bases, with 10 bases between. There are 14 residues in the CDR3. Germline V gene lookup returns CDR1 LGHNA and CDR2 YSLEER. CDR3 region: CASSPRLNNQPQHF. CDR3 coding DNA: TGCGCCAGCAGCCCCCGACTGAACAATCAGCCCCAGCATTTT.

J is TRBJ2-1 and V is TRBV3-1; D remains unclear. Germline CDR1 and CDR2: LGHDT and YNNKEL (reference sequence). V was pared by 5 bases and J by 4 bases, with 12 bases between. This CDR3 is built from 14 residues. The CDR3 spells CASSGPVSYNEQFF. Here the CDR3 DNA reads TGTGCCAGCAGCGGCCCCGTGAGTTACAATGAGCAGTTCTTC.

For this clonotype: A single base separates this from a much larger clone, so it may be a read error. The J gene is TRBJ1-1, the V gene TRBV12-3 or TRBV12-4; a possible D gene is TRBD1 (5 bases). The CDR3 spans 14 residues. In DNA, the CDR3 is TGTGCCAGAAGTTTGGGGGGATTGAACACTGAAGCTTTCTTT. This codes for CARSLGGLNTEAFF.

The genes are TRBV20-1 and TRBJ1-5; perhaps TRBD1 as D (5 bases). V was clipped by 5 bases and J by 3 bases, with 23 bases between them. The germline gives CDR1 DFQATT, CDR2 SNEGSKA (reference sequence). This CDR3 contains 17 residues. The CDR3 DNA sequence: TGCAGTGCTCGCCTTTCCGGGACCCTAACCAACAATCAGCCCCAGCATTTT. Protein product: CSARLSGTLTNNQPQHF.

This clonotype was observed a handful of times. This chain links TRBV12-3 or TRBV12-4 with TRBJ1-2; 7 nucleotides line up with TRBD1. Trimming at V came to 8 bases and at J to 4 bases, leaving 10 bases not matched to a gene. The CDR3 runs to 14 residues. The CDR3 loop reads CASGMRGPTYGYTF. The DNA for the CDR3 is TGTGCCAGCGGAATGAGGGGGCCTACCTATGGCTACACCTTC.

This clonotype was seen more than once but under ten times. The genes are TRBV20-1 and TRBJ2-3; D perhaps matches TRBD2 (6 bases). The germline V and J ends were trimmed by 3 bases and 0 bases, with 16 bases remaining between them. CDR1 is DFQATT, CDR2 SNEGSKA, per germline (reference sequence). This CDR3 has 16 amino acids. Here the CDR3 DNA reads TGCAGTGCTAGGGCTTTAGGGCGGGGCAGCACAGATACGCAGTATTTT. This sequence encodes CSARALGRGSTDTQYF.

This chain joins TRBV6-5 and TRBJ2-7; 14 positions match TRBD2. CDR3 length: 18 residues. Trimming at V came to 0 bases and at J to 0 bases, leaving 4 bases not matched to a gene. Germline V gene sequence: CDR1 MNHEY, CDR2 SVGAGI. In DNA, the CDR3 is TGTGCCAGCAGTTACTCGGGGACTAGCGGGGGTAGCTCCTACGAGCAGTACTTC. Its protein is CASSYSGTSGGSSYEQYF.

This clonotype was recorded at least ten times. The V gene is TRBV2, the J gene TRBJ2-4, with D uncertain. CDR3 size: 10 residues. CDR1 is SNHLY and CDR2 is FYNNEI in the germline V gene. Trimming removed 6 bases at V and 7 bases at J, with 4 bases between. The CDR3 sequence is CASRENIQYF. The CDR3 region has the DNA TGTGCCAGCAGAGAGAACATTCAGTACTTC. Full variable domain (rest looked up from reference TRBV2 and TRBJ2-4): EPEVTQTPSHQVTQMGQEVILRCVPISNHLYFYWYRQILGQKVEFLVSFYNNEISEKSEIFDDQFSVERPDGSNFTLKIRSTKLEDSAMYFCASRENIQYFGAGTRLSVL.

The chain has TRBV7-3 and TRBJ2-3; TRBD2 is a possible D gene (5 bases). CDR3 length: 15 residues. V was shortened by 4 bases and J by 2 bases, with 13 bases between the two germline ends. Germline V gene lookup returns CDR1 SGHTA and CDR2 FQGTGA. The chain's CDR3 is CASSSGNPYTDTQYF. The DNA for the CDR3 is TGTGCCAGCAGCTCCGGGAATCCATACACAGATACGCAGTATTTT.

CDR3 DNA: TGCGCCAGCAGCTTGGCCGTGCGGACAGCCACCGGGGAGCTGTTTTTT. Protein product: CASSLAVRTATGELFF. The chain carries TRBV5-1 and TRBJ2-2; D perhaps matches TRBD1 (6 bases). The CDR3 contains 16 residues. Germline-derived CDR1 and CDR2 are SGHRS and YFSETQ. V shed 0 bases and J shed 4 bases, with 13 bases lying between them.

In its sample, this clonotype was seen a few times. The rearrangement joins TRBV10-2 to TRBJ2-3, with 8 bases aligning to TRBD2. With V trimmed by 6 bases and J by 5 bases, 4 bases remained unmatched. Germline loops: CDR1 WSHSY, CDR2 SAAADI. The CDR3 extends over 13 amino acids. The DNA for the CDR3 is TGCGCCAGCAGCCAAGCGGGGGTAGATACGCAGTATTTT. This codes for CASSQAGVDTQYF.

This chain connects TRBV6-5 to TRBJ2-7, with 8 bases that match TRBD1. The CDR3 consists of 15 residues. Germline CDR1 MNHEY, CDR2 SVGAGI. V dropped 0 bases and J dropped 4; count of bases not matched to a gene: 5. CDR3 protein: CASSYSIQGAYEQYV. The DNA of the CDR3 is TGTGCCAGCAGTTACTCGATCCAGGGGGCTTACGAGCAGTACGTC.

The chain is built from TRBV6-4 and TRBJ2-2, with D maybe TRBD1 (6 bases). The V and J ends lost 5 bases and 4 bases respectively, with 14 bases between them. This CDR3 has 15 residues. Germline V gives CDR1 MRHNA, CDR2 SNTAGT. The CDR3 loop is CASSPQGVSTGELFF. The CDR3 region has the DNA TGTGCCAGCAGTCCACAGGGTGTAAGCACCGGGGAGCTGTTTTTT.

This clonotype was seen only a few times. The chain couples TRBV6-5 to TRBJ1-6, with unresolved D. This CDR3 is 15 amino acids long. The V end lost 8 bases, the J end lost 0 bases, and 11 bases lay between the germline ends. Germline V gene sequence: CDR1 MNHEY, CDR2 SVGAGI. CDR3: CASGPSGSYNSPLHF. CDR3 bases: TGTGCCAGCGGCCCCTCAGGCTCCTATAATTCACCCCTCCACTTT.

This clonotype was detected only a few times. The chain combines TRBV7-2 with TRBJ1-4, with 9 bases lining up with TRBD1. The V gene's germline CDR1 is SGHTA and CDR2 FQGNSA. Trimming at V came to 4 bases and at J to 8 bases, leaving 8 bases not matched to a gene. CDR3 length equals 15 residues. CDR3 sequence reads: CASSSYRDRVEKLFF. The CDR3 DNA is TGTGCCAGCAGCTCATACCGGGACAGGGTAGAAAAACTGTTTTTT.

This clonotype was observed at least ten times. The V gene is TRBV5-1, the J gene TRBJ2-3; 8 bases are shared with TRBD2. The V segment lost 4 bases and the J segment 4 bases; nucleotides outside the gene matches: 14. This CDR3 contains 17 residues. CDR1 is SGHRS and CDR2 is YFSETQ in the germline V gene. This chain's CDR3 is CASSGGLAPLGADTQYF. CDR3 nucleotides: TGCGCCAGCAGCGGCGGACTAGCCCCTTTGGGGGCAGATACGCAGTATTTT.

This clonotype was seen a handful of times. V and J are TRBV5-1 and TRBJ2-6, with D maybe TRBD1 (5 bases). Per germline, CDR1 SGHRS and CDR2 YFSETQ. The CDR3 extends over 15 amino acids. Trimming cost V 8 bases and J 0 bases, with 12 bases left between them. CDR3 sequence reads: CASSDTNSGANVLTF. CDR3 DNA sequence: TGCGCCAGTTCGGACACGAACTCTGGGGCCAACGTCCTGACTTTC.